This is a list of T cell receptor beta chains from one sample in a study of blood T cells in healthy people across ages. One entry per CDR3 protein results from TCRdb running MiXCR on the 5' RACE reads. In the table there are fewer than 700,000 distinct CDR3 sequences, around two fifths of which are singletons. Input material: blood. Receptors originate from an elderly man in good health. Both conserved end residues are trimmed from each CDR3.

J gene: TRBJ1-1
V gene: TRBV7-2
CDR3 protein: ASSMLQGLSEAF

J gene: TRBJ1-5
V gene: TRBV6-1
CDR3 protein: ASSDSIHPQH

J gene: TRBJ2-1
V gene: TRBV7-3
CDR3 protein: ASSPGQGDVGEQF

J gene: TRBJ2-7
V gene: TRBV4-1
CDR3 protein: ASSRGGQRSSYEQY

J gene: TRBJ2-7
V gene: TRBV7-2
CDR3 protein: ASSSRTATYEQY

J gene: TRBJ2-7
V gene: TRBV7-8
CDR3 protein: ASSLALEMGEQY

J gene: TRBJ2-1
V gene: TRBV5-1
CDR3 protein: ASSPGQSQETQF

J gene: TRBJ1-2
V gene: TRBV4-2
CDR3 protein: ASSQDLIGTGTYGYT

J gene: TRBJ2-3
V gene: TRBV7-2
CDR3 protein: ASSYGGLAGTDTQY

J gene: TRBJ1-5
V gene: TRBV3-1
CDR3 protein: ASSQTRGSSQPQH

J gene: TRBJ2-2
V gene: TRBV6-2/TRBV6-3
CDR3 protein: ASSYPRTPRGGELF

J gene: TRBJ2-5
V gene: TRBV7-2
CDR3 protein: ASSTGGHETQY

J gene: TRBJ2-3
V gene: TRBV20-1
CDR3 protein: SASGLAGGTPTDTQY

J gene: TRBJ2-2
V gene: TRBV7-2
CDR3 protein: ASTEQSTGELF

J gene: TRBJ2-7
V gene: TRBV10-3
CDR3 protein: AISESGGGAREQY

J gene: TRBJ2-1
V gene: TRBV11-1
CDR3 protein: ASSSGGTRYNEQF

J gene: TRBJ2-4
V gene: TRBV20-1
CDR3 protein: SALLSKNIQY

J gene: TRBJ2-2
V gene: TRBV9
CDR3 protein: ASSVDEGGELF